This TCR beta chain was observed in a study of T cells expressing NK-cell markers. Study-level information: Sorted CD3+CD56+NKG2C+, CD3+CD56+NKG2C- and CD3+CD56-NKG2C+ T cells provided the TCR beta repertoires. The authors sequenced eight donors, of whom seven were HCMV-seropositive and one was seronegative.

Study-level points and caveats: A handful of donors likewise had their CD3+CD56-NKG2C+ fraction led by these clonotypes.

TCRdb reprocessed the 5' RACE reads and keeps a single row for each CDR3 protein, giving no DNA. The table for this sample gives some 140,000 distinct CDR3 sequences. CDR1 and CDR2 from the germline V gene are SQVTM and ANQGSEA. The CDR3 is made up of 13 amino acids. As regards this clonotype: Its antigen is undetermined.

This clonotype originated in a woman aged 45-59 years in good health. The source material was blood T cells: a sorted CD56 or NKG2C T cell subset, CD4+ or CD8+ T cells, or bulk PBMC T cells (not recorded which). The chain uses TRBV29-1 and TRBJ2-5; TCRdb indicates TRBD1, and absent DNA this call remains unverified. Here the CDR3 reads CSVWGQSQETQYF.